The clone carrying this TCR beta chain has a handful of counts. This specimen belongs to a study of T cells in Graves' hyperthyroidism and ophthalmopathy. RNA transcripts served as the template for amplifying TCR beta CDR3 regions. TCR CDR3 regions were first amplified by RT-PCR with HTBI primers. TCRdb used MiXCR to reprocess the multiplex PCR reads, holding one entry per CDR3 protein. The data contain hundreds of thousands of distinct CDR3 sequences, 12% to 15% of them seen just once; the ten biggest clones take up roughly 10%. The CDR3 is 15 residues long. Germline V gene sequence: CDR1 SNHLY, CDR2 FYNNEI. The V segment lost 3 bases and the J segment 6 bases; nucleotides outside the gene matches: 8.

The rearrangement links TRBV2 to TRBJ2-3; 8 positions match TRBD2. The origin of this receptor is a woman younger than 35 with Graves' hyperthyroidism. Sequenced: blood. The CDR3 reads CASSDPAGDRDTQYF. In DNA form, the CDR3 reads TGTGCCAGCAGTGATCCAGCGGGAGATCGGGATACGCAGTATTTT.